This section outlines one TCR beta chain sequence together with its context. This clonotype has a count of ten or more. It has no known antigen specificity. Base qualities are not recorded, but no much larger clone differs from it by a single base. Library creation used multiplex PCR. Sequencing used an Illumina HiSeq 4000. TCR beta libraries were built with iRepertoire HTBI primers and Arm-PCR amplification of CDR3 regions. Before sequencing, the PCR products went through gel purification. Under the source paper's analysis protocol: Gene usage analysis of CDR3 amino acid clonotypes used the approximately 62 TRBV and around 14 TRBJ segments found across samples. COPE and FqMerger were used to merge filtered high-quality paired reads into contigs. BLAST was used to align contigs to IMGT TRBV, TRBD and TRBJ reference genes, and CDR3 was defined according to IMGT. Highly expanded clones were defined as clonotypes with a frequency above 0.1%. Shannon entropy served as the measure of repertoire diversity, while the Gini coefficient captured V-J evenness. A clonotype found in more than one individual was treated as public. The public reads were quality trimmed at Q25 with fastp and then assembled into clones with MiXCR by TCRdb, keeping productive beta chains. Rows with a matching CDR3 protein are joined into one entry that keeps the most common DNA and genes. The V and J calls and clone size come from TCRdb's table, not from the authors' own analysis. Present in this sample are 400,000 to 650,000 distinct CDR3 sequences, roughly a sixth of which were seen just once. In total, the top ten clones hold just under 25% of the sample.

The data are from a study of regulatory T cells in long-lasting Graves disease (dated by TCRdb to the early 2020s). With respect to the entire study: Antithyroid drugs had been taken for less than 3 months by newly diagnosed Graves' disease patients. The study took place in China and was registered as a clinical trial. A total of roughly 33 samples were covered by TCR sequencing, comprising approximately 13 persistent and roughly 20 newly diagnosed Graves' disease patients. This study used TCR sequencing and RNA sequencing of peripheral blood to compare persistent Graves' disease patients against newly diagnosed Graves' disease patients. Points the paper makes about the study in general: The study examined only peripheral blood because the primary lesion, thyroid tissue, could not be accessed. Lower TCR Shannon entropy and fewer highly expanded clones were observed in persistent Graves' disease patients than in newly diagnosed patients, which suggested clonal expansion. The authors acknowledged the small sample size as a limitation that may reduce accuracy. Patients with persistent disease shared more public clonotypes (approximately 2,500) than newly diagnosed patients did (more than 900). Sequencing and analysis were limited to the TCR beta chain. TRBV28, TRBJ1-2 and TRBJ2-5 were preferentially used in persistent disease, while TRBV20-1 and TRBJ2-1 were favored in newly diagnosed disease.

This specimen's time point label, per the study, means: newly diagnosed GD, antithyroid drugs for less than 3 months. For both TCR sequencing and RNA sequencing, RNA was extracted from PBMCs in TRIzol. The diagnosis of Graves' disease was made according to American Thyroid Association guidelines. Patients for the study were recruited at an endocrinology department in Xi'an, China. From each patient, approximately 10 milliliters of peripheral blood was collected into an EDTA anticoagulant tube. Ficoll Paque Plus density gradient separation was used to isolate PBMCs, and no additional T cell sorting was done. An Agilent 2100 Bioanalyzer and agarose gel were used to check RNA quality, while a NanoDrop 2000 measured RNA concentration. The CDR3 starts with the cysteine, ends with the phenylalanine, and has 14 residues. The retained sequence is limited to the CDR3, 42 bases, with the frame set at the first base. V is shortened by 0 bases, J by 5 bases, and the region joining them spans 8 bases. CDR1 and CDR2 (SNHLY, FYNNEI) derive from the germline V gene.

These data also formed part of another study, on T cells in Graves' hyperthyroidism and ophthalmopathy. The second investigation adds: Graves' hyperthyroidism was defined as stable when no progression to ophthalmopathy occurred over 18 months of follow-up. Hyperthyroidism patients were newly diagnosed, had a disease duration of under 2 months, and were aged 18 to 65 years. Patients with uncontrolled infections, other autoimmune diseases, pregnancy or lactation were excluded. Clinical symptoms, serum thyroxine and TRAb, thyroid ultrasound, and orbital computed tomography formed the basis for the diagnoses. The first round of RT-PCR for the TCR CDR3 was performed with the HTBI primer set and the Qiagen OneStep RT-PCR kit. Blood samples also contained most of the expanded thyroid clonotypes (frequency above 0.001), which suggests that blood repertoires may reflect thyroid immune responses. In cross-validation, a model built on a 13 V-J signature told ophthalmopathy apart from stable hyperthyroidism with about 90% sensitivity and around 81% specificity, and in testing the same model reached 80%/75%. In validation, the model predicted progression to ophthalmopathy a median of roughly 6.2 months before onset, with around 70% sensitivity and 72.22% specificity. A discovery cohort of roughly 96 patients, about 40 with Graves' ophthalmopathy and approximately 55 with stable Graves' hyperthyroidism, was used to find distinguishing TCR V-J signatures. An independent validation cohort of fewer than 20 hyperthyroidism patients and more than 15 patients who later progressed to ophthalmopathy tested prospective prediction of ophthalmopathy. The roughly 100 discovery patients were randomly split 7:3 into training and test sets. In addition, the study compared T-cell repertoires in thyroid tissue and in blood from a handful of Graves' hyperthyroidism patients. Following sampling, methimazole starting at 30 mg daily was given to hyperthyroidism patients, and high-dose intravenous methylprednisolone was given to ophthalmopathy patients. Libraries were constructed in a second round of multiplex PCR, after which size selection and purification were carried out. The libraries were sequenced on an Illumina HiSeq2000 using paired-end 100 bp reads. SOAPnuke was used to process the raw data, with reads discarded if the reads contained adapters or uncalled bases, had a mean Phred below 15, or lacked an exact constant-primer or identifier match. High-quality paired reads were merged using COPE v1.2.5, and each unique nucleotide sequence was defined as a clonotype. MiTCR v1.1 was used to align the clonotypes against IMGT TRBV, TRBD and TRBJ reference segments. The analysis was restricted to V-J combinations with a frequency above 0.0001, which together covered 98% to 99.2% of the repertoires. The TCS score was defined as F50 (clonal expansion) divided by E x V (chaos), with BLOSUM62-based TCRdist calculated between CDR3 peptides within each V-J. Welch's t-statistics and random forest reduced fewer than 600 V-J features to under 15, which were used in a naive Bayes classifier (R e1071). No statistical method was used to set the sample size in advance, and investigators knew the group allocation. TCR Vbeta CDR3 sequencing of 120 to 150 peripheral blood samples (over 40 ophthalmopathy, roughly 72 hyperthyroidism and roughly 17 progressor patients) is reported in the paper.

The sequence was collected from a woman aged 35-60 years with Graves disease. Donor details come from another sample of the same person, matched by shared clones. The sample in question was peripheral blood mononuclear cells (PBMCs), obtained at new diagnosis, from a patient treated with antithyroid drugs. The rearranged chain carries TRBV2 and TRBJ2-1; the D segment cannot be called with confidence. The CDR3 protein: CASSEAGSNNEQFF. The DNA is TGTGCCAGCAGTGAAGCCGGGTCTAACAATGAGCAGTTCTTC.